The present TCR beta chain was sequenced within a study of T cell responses to AZD1222 COVID-19 vaccine. The V end lost 3 bases, the J end lost 9 bases, and 12 bases lay between the germline ends. Germline V CDR1 and CDR2: GTSNPN, SVGIG (reference sequence). The CDR3 contains 13 residues. In regard to this clone: Its specificity is unknown.

Study-wide findings and caveats: Spike-specific TCR breadth and depth grew following two AZD1222 doses. Spike-spanning, vaccine-associated CD4 TCRs were dominant at 160-218 and 743-854.

Assay: immunoSEQ multiplex PCR; the TCRdb copy retains only in-frame clones and omits some. The table records some 150,000 clones, approximately 85% of them present only once. The TCR sequence derives from an adult in good health. The sequencing here drew on peripheral blood, taken on day 0 of AZD1222 vaccination. The gene calls are TRBV30 and TRBJ1-6; D not resolved. The CDR3 DNA sequence: TGTGCCTGGAGGAGAACCAATGCTTCACCCCTCCACTTT. Its protein is CAWRRTNASPLHF.